What follows is one T cell receptor beta chain and its context. The target of this receptor is not known. No per-base quality is available; no much larger clone lies one base away. These data belong to a study of vaccination and CD4 T cells after COVID-19 (dated by TCRdb to between 2022 and 2023). For the wider study: Convalescent patients had a positive SARS-CoV-2 result on nasal swab PCR, and of these patients, several had mild disease and one had severe disease. In the convalescent cohort there were six males and four females, among whom were two Hispanic individuals, seven Caucasians, two Asians and one multiracial person. Participants got two doses of the Pfizer-BioNTech BNT162b2 vaccine (n=8) or two doses of the Moderna mRNA-1273 vaccine (n=2). Post-COVID blood samples were collected from convalescent patients a median of roughly 100 days after diagnosis, with a range of roughly 30 to 170 days. Post-vaccine blood samples were obtained a median of about 72 days after the second vaccine dose, with a range of roughly 13 to 250 days. In 10 COVID-19 convalescent patients and a few infection-naive healthy vaccine recipients, researchers compared the spike-specific CD4+ TCR repertoire from before mRNA vaccination with the repertoire from after. What the work shows at the level of the full study, not this receptor alone: The median number of SARS-CoV-2-reactive clonotypes rose from approximately 20 after infection to about 40 after vaccination, but the change was not significant. In convalescent patients, a median around 90% of post-vaccine SARS-CoV-2-reactive clones were detected only after vaccination, suggesting vaccine-specific priming. The study included relatively few convalescent patients and did not analyze early timepoints after natural infection. In convalescent patients, nearly all vaccine-specific clones (304 of 307) were found to be mono-reactive for SARS-CoV-2 spike rather than cross-reactive with common cold coronaviruses.

The convalescent patients' positive SARS-CoV-2 PCR tests were from March to December 2020, which was before the Alpha, Beta and Delta variants emerged in the United States. Ficoll-Paque Plus gradient centrifugation was used to isolate PBMCs from whole blood, and the isolated PBMCs were then either used fresh or cryopreserved at -140C. The library was built by means of PCR. Sequencing was carried out with an Illumina iSeq 100. Per the original workflow: Non-productive sequences were removed, and CDR3s that did not start with C, did not end with F or W, or were shorter than 7 amino acids were discarded. Using R version 3.6.1, CDR3 homology was evaluated through Levenshtein distances (stringdist) along with unrooted phylogenetic trees (ape). The public reads were reprocessed in TCRdb via fastp at Q25 and MiXCR, keeping in-frame beta chains. Every entry covers one CDR3 protein and lists the most common genes and DNA from its rows. The V and J calls reflect TCRdb's pipeline rather than the authors' work. A total of 15,000 to 20,000 distinct CDR3 sequences appear in this sample, 62% of them only once. Just over 1% of the sample lies in the top ten.

The material sequenced was CD4+ T cells from blood, taken before SARS-CoV-2 vaccination. The sequence was obtained from a human donor who had recovered from COVID-19.

The nucleotides are TGTGCCAGCAGCTCTCGGGACACTGAAGCTTTCTTT. This gives the protein CASSSRDTEAFF. The rearrangement joined TRBV7-9 to TRBJ1-1, with no D gene named confidently. The V and J ends are trimmed by 4 bases and 3 bases, leaving 6 bases between them. CDR1 and CDR2, looked up from the germline V gene (reference sequence), are SEHNR and FQNEAQ. From the cysteine through the phenylalanine, the CDR3 covers 12 amino acids. The only DNA kept is the CDR3, 36 bases in frame from the first base. The variable domain in full, with residues beyond the CDR3 obtained from the reference TRBV7-9 and TRBJ1-1 genes, is DTGVSQNPRHKITKRGQNVTFRCDPISEHNRLYWYRQTLGQGPEFLTYFQNEAQLEKSRLLSDRFSAERPKGSFSTLEIQRTEQGDSAMYLCASSSRDTEAFFGQGTRLTVV.